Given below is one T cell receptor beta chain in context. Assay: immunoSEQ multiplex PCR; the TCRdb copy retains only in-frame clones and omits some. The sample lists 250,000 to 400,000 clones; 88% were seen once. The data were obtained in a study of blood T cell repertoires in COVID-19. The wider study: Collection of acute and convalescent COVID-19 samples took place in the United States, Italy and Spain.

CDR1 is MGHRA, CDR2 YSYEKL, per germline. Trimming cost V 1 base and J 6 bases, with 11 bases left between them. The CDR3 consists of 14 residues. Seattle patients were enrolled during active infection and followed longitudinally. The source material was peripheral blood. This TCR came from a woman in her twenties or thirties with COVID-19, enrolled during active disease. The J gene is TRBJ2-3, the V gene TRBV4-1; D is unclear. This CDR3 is CASSQAKSTDTQYF. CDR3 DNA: TGCGCCAGCAGCCAAGCCAAGAGTACTGATACGCAGTATTTT.